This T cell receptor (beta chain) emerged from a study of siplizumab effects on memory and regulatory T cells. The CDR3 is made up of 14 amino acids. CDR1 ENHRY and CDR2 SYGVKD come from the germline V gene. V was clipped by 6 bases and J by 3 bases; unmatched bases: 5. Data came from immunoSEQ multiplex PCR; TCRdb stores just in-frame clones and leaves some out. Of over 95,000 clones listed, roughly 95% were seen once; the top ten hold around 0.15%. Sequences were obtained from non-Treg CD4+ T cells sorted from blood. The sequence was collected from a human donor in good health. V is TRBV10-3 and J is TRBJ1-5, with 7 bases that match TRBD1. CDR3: CAIRQTGINQPQHF. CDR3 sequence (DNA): TGTGCCATCAGACAGACAGGGATCAATCAGCCCCAGCATTTT.